This is a list of T cell receptor beta chains from one sample in a study of spatial heterogeneity in lung cancer. TCRdb re-called the 5' RACE reads with MiXCR, one entry per CDR3 protein. The sample carries roughly 110,000 distinct CDR3 sequences, 10% to 13% recorded once. This material consisted of PBMCs, taken at follow-up. These TCRs come from a female donor with early-stage non-small cell lung cancer. Each CDR3 is given with its conserved first and last residue. The D gene is left open where the match is weak. Size values are once, few and many counts, or a class for expanded clones, and some rows have none.

v_gene: TRBV7-9; abundance: many; j_gene: TRBJ2-1; d_gene: NA; CDR3aa: CASSPKLRLGNEQFF; CDR3nt: TGTGCCAGCAGCCCTAAACTGCGGCTAGGAAATGAGCAGTTCTTC
v_gene: TRBV7-9; abundance: few; j_gene: TRBJ2-7; d_gene: NA; CDR3aa: CASSLGSASYEQYF; CDR3nt: TGTGCCAGCAGCTTAGGCAGCGCTAGCTACGAGCAGTACTTC
v_gene: TRBV12-3/TRBV12-4; abundance: NA; j_gene: TRBJ2-7; d_gene: TRBD2; CDR3aa: CASSRIGLGSYEQYF; CDR3nt: TGTGCCAGCAGCCGGATCGGACTAGGTTCCTACGAGCAGTACTTC
v_gene: TRBV28; abundance: many; j_gene: TRBJ1-4; d_gene: TRBD1; CDR3aa: CASITGATNEKLFF; CDR3nt: TGTGCCAGCATCACAGGGGCAACTAATGAAAAACTGTTTTTT
v_gene: TRBV20-1; abundance: NA; j_gene: TRBJ1-1; d_gene: NA; CDR3aa: CSAREGGVWTEAFF; CDR3nt: TGCAGTGCTAGAGAAGGGGGTGTGTGGACTGAAGCTTTCTTT
v_gene: TRBV6-5; abundance: many; j_gene: TRBJ2-7; d_gene: TRBD1; CDR3aa: CASSYYGTDYEQYF; CDR3nt: TGTGCCAGCAGTTACTATGGGACAGACTACGAGCAGTACTTC
v_gene: TRBV18; abundance: NA; j_gene: TRBJ1-4; d_gene: NA; CDR3aa: CASSPEGDEKLFF; CDR3nt: TGTGCCAGCTCACCGGAGGGGGACGAAAAACTGTTTTTT
v_gene: TRBV6-2/TRBV6-3; abundance: few; j_gene: TRBJ2-1; d_gene: NA; CDR3aa: CASSASVNEQFF; CDR3nt: TGTGCCAGCAGTGCCTCGGTGAATGAGCAGTTCTTC
v_gene: TRBV29-1; abundance: many; j_gene: TRBJ2-4; d_gene: NA; CDR3aa: CSVGRGGKNIQYF; CDR3nt: TGCAGCGTTGGGAGGGGTGGCAAAAACATTCAGTACTTC
v_gene: TRBV29-1; abundance: NA; j_gene: TRBJ2-1; d_gene: NA; CDR3aa: CSVARQSSYNEQFF; CDR3nt: TGCAGCGTCGCCCGGCAGAGCTCCTACAATGAGCAGTTCTTC
v_gene: TRBV6-2/TRBV6-3; abundance: many; j_gene: TRBJ1-3; d_gene: NA; CDR3aa: CASSFDRSSGNTIYF; CDR3nt: TGTGCCAGCAGTTTCGACAGGAGCTCTGGAAACACCATATATTTT
v_gene: TRBV6-5; abundance: NA; j_gene: TRBJ2-3; d_gene: TRBD1; CDR3aa: CASTSRDRGYDTQYF; CDR3nt: TGTGCCAGCACCTCCCGAGACAGGGGATACGATACGCAGTATTTT
v_gene: TRBV5-5; abundance: NA; j_gene: TRBJ2-7; d_gene: NA; CDR3aa: CASSSQGGGTGRVYEQYF; CDR3nt: TGTGCCAGCAGCTCCCAGGGAGGGGGTACAGGTAGAGTCTACGAGCAGTACTTC
v_gene: TRBV28; abundance: NA; j_gene: TRBJ2-1; d_gene: TRBD2; CDR3aa: CASIGLAPASYNEQFF; CDR3nt: TGTGCCAGCATCGGACTAGCGCCAGCCTCCTACAATGAGCAGTTCTTC
v_gene: TRBV20-1; abundance: few; j_gene: TRBJ1-1; d_gene: NA; CDR3aa: CSARKPGTPNTEAFF; CDR3nt: TGCAGTGCTAGGAAGCCAGGGACACCGAACACTGAAGCTTTCTTT
v_gene: TRBV28; abundance: few; j_gene: TRBJ2-5; d_gene: NA; CDR3aa: CASTWTVQETQYF; CDR3nt: TGTGCCAGCACTTGGACGGTGCAAGAGACCCAGTACTTC
v_gene: TRBV2; abundance: NA; j_gene: TRBJ1-1; d_gene: NA; CDR3aa: CASSMRQEGEAFF; CDR3nt: TGTGCCAGCAGTATGCGACAGGAAGGTGAAGCTTTCTTT
v_gene: TRBV7-2; abundance: many; j_gene: TRBJ2-3; d_gene: TRBD2; CDR3aa: CASSLGLAGLRDTQYF; CDR3nt: TGTGCCAGCAGCTTGGGACTAGCGGGCCTCAGGGATACGCAGTATTTT